Listed below are T cell receptor beta chains from one sample, sequenced in a study of cytomegalovirus exposure and HLA in healthy donors. Assay used: immunoSEQ multiplex PCR; TCRdb lists only in-frame clones, some missing. The profile covers 50,000 to 65,000 clones, with more than 60% appearing a single time and around 21% taken by the ten largest. Material for sequencing was PBMCs. The receptors come from a woman aged 40 to 50 in good health and CMV-seropositive. CDR3s include the opening cysteine and the closing phenylalanine or tryptophan. A D gene is named only where the DNA matches it firmly. Clone size is given for some rows only: seen once, a few or many times, or a class if the clone is expanded.

j_call: TRBJ2-5
clone_size: .
d_call: .
cdr3_length: 15
v_call: TRBV7-9
cdr3_aa: CASSGTTGAQETQYF
cdr3_nt: TGTGCCAGCAGCGGGACAACTGGGGCCCAAGAGACCCAGTACTTC

j_call: TRBJ2-7
clone_size: once
d_call: .
cdr3_length: 12
v_call: TRBV5-1
cdr3_aa: CASSYNMAEQYF
cdr3_nt: TGCGCCAGCAGCTACAACATGGCCGAGCAGTACTTC

j_call: TRBJ1-2
clone_size: once
d_call: .
cdr3_length: 14
v_call: TRBV7-3
cdr3_aa: CASSPDNSNYGYTF
cdr3_nt: TGTGCCAGCAGCCCTGACAATTCTAACTATGGCTACACCTTC

j_call: TRBJ1-1
clone_size: .
d_call: .
cdr3_length: 13
v_call: TRBV15
cdr3_aa: CATIPPEGTEAFF
cdr3_nt: TGTGCCACCATCCCCCCCGAGGGCACTGAAGCTTTCTTT

j_call: TRBJ2-7
clone_size: .
d_call: .
cdr3_length: 15
v_call: TRBV27
cdr3_aa: CASSLWGVLSYEQYF
cdr3_nt: TGTGCCAGCAGTTTATGGGGCGTCCTTTCCTACGAGCAGTACTTC

j_call: TRBJ1-4
clone_size: .
d_call: .
cdr3_length: 17
v_call: TRBV5-1
cdr3_aa: CASSLGRLGRTNEKLFF
cdr3_nt: TGCGCCAGCAGCTTGGGACGGCTTGGGAGGACTAATGAAAAACTGTTTTTT

j_call: TRBJ2-1
clone_size: .
d_call: TRBD2
cdr3_length: 15
v_call: TRBV27
cdr3_aa: CASSPWRGVNNEQFF
cdr3_nt: TGTGCCAGCTCCCCTTGGCGGGGGGTCAACAATGAGCAGTTCTTC

j_call: TRBJ1-4
clone_size: .
d_call: .
cdr3_length: 15
v_call: TRBV2
cdr3_aa: CASSEGMGAGEKLFF
cdr3_nt: TGTGCCAGCAGTGAGGGTATGGGGGCAGGGGAAAAACTGTTTTTT

j_call: TRBJ1-1
clone_size: few
d_call: .
cdr3_length: 15
v_call: TRBV6-5
cdr3_aa: CASTTGGGSNTEAFF
cdr3_nt: TGTGCCAGCACCACTGGGGGGGGGAGCAACACTGAAGCTTTCTTT

j_call: TRBJ1-1
clone_size: .
d_call: .
cdr3_length: 13
v_call: TRBV11-2
cdr3_aa: CASSFVGGAKAFF
cdr3_nt: TGTGCCAGCAGCTTTGTAGGAGGGGCTAAAGCTTTCTTT

j_call: TRBJ1-1
clone_size: .
d_call: .
cdr3_length: 15
v_call: TRBV6-5
cdr3_aa: CASRGVGAGDTEAFF
cdr3_nt: TGTGCCAGCAGAGGGGTCGGGGCAGGGGACACTGAAGCTTTCTTT

j_call: TRBJ1-1
clone_size: .
d_call: .
cdr3_length: 13
v_call: TRBV30
cdr3_aa: CAWSVTVNTEAFF
cdr3_nt: TGTGCCTGGAGTGTGACAGTTAACACTGAAGCTTTCTTT

j_call: TRBJ1-2
clone_size: .
d_call: .
cdr3_length: 15
v_call: TRBV9
cdr3_aa: CASSPTMRPEYGYTF
cdr3_nt: TGTGCCAGCAGCCCTACGATGAGGCCCGAGTATGGCTACACCTTC

j_call: TRBJ1-1
clone_size: once
d_call: .
cdr3_length: 14
v_call: TRBV6-5
cdr3_aa: CASSEFGGNTEAFF
cdr3_nt: TGTGCCAGCAGTGAATTCGGGGGGAACACTGAAGCTTTCTTT

j_call: TRBJ1-1
clone_size: .
d_call: TRBD1
cdr3_length: 14
v_call: TRBV5-1
cdr3_aa: CASSMTGGLTEAFF
cdr3_nt: TGCGCCAGCAGCATGACAGGGGGGTTGACTGAAGCTTTCTTT

j_call: TRBJ2-7
clone_size: .
d_call: TRBD1
cdr3_length: 15
v_call: TRBV19
cdr3_aa: CASSIVGTGSDEQYF
cdr3_nt: TGTGCCAGTAGTATCGTTGGGACAGGGAGTGACGAGCAGTACTTC

j_call: TRBJ2-1
clone_size: few
d_call: .
cdr3_length: 19
v_call: TRBV21-1
cdr3_aa: CASSKIGTGEIEDYNEQFF
cdr3_nt: TGTGCCAGCAGCAAAATAGGGACAGGGGAGATTGAGGACTACAATGAGCAGTTCTTC

j_call: TRBJ2-5
clone_size: .
d_call: .
cdr3_length: 13
v_call: TRBV6-7
cdr3_aa: CASSLTDTGNQYF
cdr3_nt: TGTGCCAGCAGTTTGACGGATACCGGGAACCAGTACTTC

j_call: TRBJ1-6
clone_size: few
d_call: .
cdr3_length: 15
v_call: TRBV30
cdr3_aa: CAWSVYRDYNSPLHF
cdr3_nt: TGTGCCTGGAGTGTATATAGAGACTATAATTCACCCCTCCACTTT

j_call: TRBJ1-5
clone_size: .
d_call: .
cdr3_length: 15
v_call: TRBV18
cdr3_aa: CASSPGGNSNQPQHF
cdr3_nt: TGTGCCAGCTCACCGGGGGGAAATAGCAATCAGCCCCAGCATTTT

j_call: TRBJ2-7
clone_size: .
d_call: TRBD2
cdr3_length: 16
v_call: TRBV7-2
cdr3_aa: CASSPLGLAGSYEQYF
cdr3_nt: TGTGCCAGCAGTCCCCTCGGACTAGCGGGCTCCTACGAGCAGTACTTC

j_call: TRBJ1-4
clone_size: .
d_call: TRBD1
cdr3_length: 14
v_call: TRBV2
cdr3_aa: CASRLQGANEKLFF
cdr3_nt: TGTGCCAGCAGGCTACAGGGGGCTAATGAAAAACTGTTTTTT

j_call: TRBJ2-1
clone_size: .
d_call: TRBD1
cdr3_length: 17
v_call: TRBV25-1
cdr3_aa: CASSDPRPGQGANEQFF
cdr3_nt: TGTGCCAGCAGTGACCCTAGGCCGGGACAGGGGGCCAATGAGCAGTTCTTC

j_call: TRBJ2-7
clone_size: .
d_call: .
cdr3_length: 11
v_call: TRBV27
cdr3_aa: CASSLGLEQYF
cdr3_nt: TGTGCCAGCAGTTTAGGCCTCGAGCAGTACTTC

j_call: TRBJ1-1
clone_size: .
d_call: TRBD1
cdr3_length: 14
v_call: TRBV7-9
cdr3_aa: CATADLQGDTEAFF
cdr3_nt: TGTGCCACCGCCGATTTACAGGGGGACACTGAAGCTTTCTTT

j_call: TRBJ1-2
clone_size: .
d_call: .
cdr3_length: 14
v_call: TRBV2
cdr3_aa: CASSEAGAGDRYTF
cdr3_nt: TGTGCCAGCAGTGAAGCCGGGGCGGGGGATCGCTACACCTTC

j_call: TRBJ2-2
clone_size: .
d_call: TRBD1
cdr3_length: 14
v_call: TRBV9
cdr3_aa: CASSVTGGTGELFF
cdr3_nt: TGTGCCAGCAGCGTAACAGGGGGAACCGGGGAGCTGTTTTTT

j_call: TRBJ1-6
clone_size: .
d_call: .
cdr3_length: 17
v_call: TRBV7-2
cdr3_aa: CASSLSGRRNYNSPLHF
cdr3_nt: TGTGCCAGCAGCTTAAGTGGGAGAAGAAATTATAATTCACCCCTCCACTTT

j_call: TRBJ2-7
clone_size: .
d_call: .
cdr3_length: 14
v_call: TRBV6-5
cdr3_aa: CASSYSIEAYEQYF
cdr3_nt: TGTGCCAGCAGTTACTCGATTGAGGCCTACGAGCAGTACTTC

j_call: TRBJ1-1
clone_size: .
d_call: .
cdr3_length: 14
v_call: TRBV5-1
cdr3_aa: CASSLGQFNTEAFF
cdr3_nt: TGCGCCAGCAGCCTAGGACAGTTCAACACTGAAGCTTTCTTT

j_call: TRBJ1-3
clone_size: .
d_call: TRBD1
cdr3_length: 16
v_call: TRBV9
cdr3_aa: CASSVYSGGAGNTIYF
cdr3_nt: TGTGCCAGCAGCGTCTACTCAGGGGGCGCTGGAAACACCATATATTTT

j_call: TRBJ1-4
clone_size: .
d_call: .
cdr3_length: 15
v_call: TRBV6-6
cdr3_aa: CASSYSGGLGEKLFF
cdr3_nt: TGTGCCAGCAGTTACTCGGGGGGACTCGGTGAAAAACTGTTTTTT

j_call: TRBJ1-1
clone_size: .
d_call: .
cdr3_length: 15
v_call: TRBV19
cdr3_aa: CASTRLVTWDTEAFF
cdr3_nt: TGTGCCAGTACCCGACTTGTAACATGGGACACTGAAGCTTTCTTT

j_call: TRBJ1-3
clone_size: .
d_call: .
cdr3_length: 15
v_call: TRBV7-2
cdr3_aa: CASSRQSSSGNTIYF
cdr3_nt: TGTGCCAGCAGTCGACAGTCAAGCTCTGGAAACACCATATATTTT

j_call: TRBJ2-1
clone_size: .
d_call: .
cdr3_length: 14
v_call: TRBV6-5
cdr3_aa: CASSYGQQNNEQFF
cdr3_nt: TGTGCCAGCAGTTACGGGCAGCAGAACAATGAGCAGTTCTTC

j_call: TRBJ2-7
clone_size: once
d_call: .
cdr3_length: 12
v_call: TRBV10-3
cdr3_aa: CAISDSAYEQYF
cdr3_nt: TGTGCCATCAGTGACAGCGCATACGAGCAGTACTTC

j_call: TRBJ1-1
clone_size: .
d_call: .
cdr3_length: 14
v_call: TRBV7-2
cdr3_aa: CASSLARLTTEAFF
cdr3_nt: TGTGCCAGCAGCTTAGCCAGACTTACCACTGAAGCTTTCTTT

j_call: TRBJ1-5
clone_size: .
d_call: .
cdr3_length: 15
v_call: TRBV6-5
cdr3_aa: CASSPGGQGFEPQHF
cdr3_nt: TGTGCCAGCAGCCCCGGCGGGCAGGGGTTCGAGCCCCAGCATTTT

j_call: TRBJ1-2
clone_size: .
d_call: .
cdr3_length: 14
v_call: TRBV5-1
cdr3_aa: CASSPNLGEDGYTF
cdr3_nt: TGCGCCAGCAGCCCAAATCTAGGGGAGGATGGCTACACCTTC

j_call: TRBJ1-2
clone_size: .
d_call: .
cdr3_length: 14
v_call: TRBV27
cdr3_aa: CASSLTGDRYGYTF
cdr3_nt: TGTGCCAGCAGTTTGACGGGGGATCGCTATGGCTACACCTTC

j_call: TRBJ1-5
clone_size: .
d_call: TRBD1
cdr3_length: 13
v_call: TRBV19
cdr3_aa: CASTGTGGQPQHF
cdr3_nt: TGTGCCAGTACCGGGACAGGGGGACAACCCCAGCATTTT

j_call: TRBJ2-2
clone_size: few
d_call: TRBD2
cdr3_length: 19
v_call: TRBV9
cdr3_aa: CASSGTGTSGATNTGELFF
cdr3_nt: TGTGCCAGCAGCGGAACCGGGACTAGCGGGGCTACGAACACCGGGGAGCTGTTTTTT

j_call: TRBJ1-1
clone_size: .
d_call: .
cdr3_length: 12
v_call: TRBV6-1
cdr3_aa: CASSDRDTEAFF
cdr3_nt: TGTGCCAGCAGTGACAGGGACACTGAAGCTTTCTTT

j_call: TRBJ1-2
clone_size: .
d_call: .
cdr3_length: 16
v_call: TRBV5-1
cdr3_aa: CASSLDRGTETYGYTF
cdr3_nt: TGCGCCAGCAGCTTGGATCGGGGGACTGAGACTTATGGCTACACCTTC

j_call: TRBJ2-5
clone_size: .
d_call: .
cdr3_length: 14
v_call: TRBV7-8
cdr3_aa: CASFWGRGQETQYF
cdr3_nt: TGTGCCAGTTTTTGGGGCAGGGGTCAGGAGACCCAGTACTTC